This T cell receptor beta chain was identified in a study of T cell repertoires in cytomegalovirus infection. For the study at large: Researchers turned to recently identified HLA-C-restricted CMV epitopes as well as well-studied HLA-B-restricted ones. In public TCR beta signatures, there were indications of both CMV infection and matching HLA type.

V shed 5 bases, J shed 2 bases, and the junction held 7 bases outside the gene matches. Germline CDR1 MNHEY, CDR2 SMNVEV (reference sequence). CDR3 length: 15 amino acids. Whole-study results and caveats: Pooled public TCR beta family frequency picked out CMV carriers with the relevant HLA. Within the response measured ex vivo, HLA-C-restricted CMV-specific TCR beta clonotypes were dominant.

As concerns this clonotype: Antigen: not known.

TCRdb re-called the reads through MiXCR, storing one row per CDR3 protein. The repertoire consists of approximately 340,000 distinct CDR3 sequences, with about 27% occurring once and the leading ten covering around 18%. The chain couples TRBV27 to TRBJ2-3, with TRBD2 identical over 7 bases. The origin of this receptor is a human donor in good health (CMV status not recorded). Some clones in this sample may be carry-over from other donors' samples. Sample: cultured PBMCs, taken from culture after CMV antigen stimulation. The CDR3 DNA is TGTGCCAGCAGTCTACTAGCGAAAAACACAGATACGCAGTATTTT. As protein: CASSLLAKNTDTQYF.